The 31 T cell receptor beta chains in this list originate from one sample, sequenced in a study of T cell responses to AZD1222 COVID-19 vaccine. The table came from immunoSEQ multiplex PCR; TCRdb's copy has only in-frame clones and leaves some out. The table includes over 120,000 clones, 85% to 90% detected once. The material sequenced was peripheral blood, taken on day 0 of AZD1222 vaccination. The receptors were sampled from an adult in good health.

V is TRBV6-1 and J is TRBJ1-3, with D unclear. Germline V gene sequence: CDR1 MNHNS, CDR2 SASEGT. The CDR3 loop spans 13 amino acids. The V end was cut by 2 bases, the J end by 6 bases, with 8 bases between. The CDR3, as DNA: TGTGCCAGCAGTGAATCGGTGGCAAACACCATATATTTT. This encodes CASSESVANTIYF.

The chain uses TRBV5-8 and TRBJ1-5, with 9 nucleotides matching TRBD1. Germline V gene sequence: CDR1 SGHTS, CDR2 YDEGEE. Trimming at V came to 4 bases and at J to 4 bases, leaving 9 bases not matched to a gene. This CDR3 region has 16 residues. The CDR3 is CASSPTGGSGNQPQHF. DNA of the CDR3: TGTGCCAGCAGCCCTACAGGGGGCTCCGGGAATCAGCCCCAGCATTTT.

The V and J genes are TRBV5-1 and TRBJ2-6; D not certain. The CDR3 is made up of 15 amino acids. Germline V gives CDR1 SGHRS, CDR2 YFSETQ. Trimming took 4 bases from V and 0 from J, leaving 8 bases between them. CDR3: CASSLTTSGANVLTF. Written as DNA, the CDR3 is TGCGCCAGCAGCCTAACTACCTCTGGGGCCAACGTCCTGACTTTC.

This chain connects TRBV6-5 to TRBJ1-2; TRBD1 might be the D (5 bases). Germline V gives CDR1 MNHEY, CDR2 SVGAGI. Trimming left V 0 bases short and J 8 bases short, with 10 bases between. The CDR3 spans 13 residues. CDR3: CASSYSGGRGYTF. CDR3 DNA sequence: TGTGCCAGCAGTTACTCCGGGGGACGGGGCTACACCTTC.

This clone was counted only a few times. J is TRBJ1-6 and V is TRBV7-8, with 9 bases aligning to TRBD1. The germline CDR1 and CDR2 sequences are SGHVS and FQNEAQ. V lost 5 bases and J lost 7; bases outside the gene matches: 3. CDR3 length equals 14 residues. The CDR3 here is CASSADRGNSPLHF. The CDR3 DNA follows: TGTGCCAGCAGCGCGGACAGGGGAAATTCACCCCTCCACTTT.

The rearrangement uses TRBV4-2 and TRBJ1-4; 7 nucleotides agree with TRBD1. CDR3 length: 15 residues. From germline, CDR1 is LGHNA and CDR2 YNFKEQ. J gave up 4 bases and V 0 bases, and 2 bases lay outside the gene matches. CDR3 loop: CASSQDRQGNEKLFF. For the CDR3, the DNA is TGTGCCAGCAGCCAAGACCGACAGGGTAATGAAAAACTGTTTTTT.

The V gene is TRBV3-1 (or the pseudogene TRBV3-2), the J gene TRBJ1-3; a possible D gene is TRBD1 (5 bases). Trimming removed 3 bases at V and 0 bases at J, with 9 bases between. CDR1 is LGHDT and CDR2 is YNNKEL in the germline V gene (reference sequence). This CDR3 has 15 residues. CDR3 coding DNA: TGTGCCAGCAGCCAGGACACTCTCTCTGGAAACACCATATATTTT. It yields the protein CASSQDTLSGNTIYF.

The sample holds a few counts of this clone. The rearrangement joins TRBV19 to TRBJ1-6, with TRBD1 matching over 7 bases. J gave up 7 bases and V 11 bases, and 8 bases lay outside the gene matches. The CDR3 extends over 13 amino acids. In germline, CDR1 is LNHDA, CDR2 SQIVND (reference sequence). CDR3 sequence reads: CAGSRTGNSPLHF. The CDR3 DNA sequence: TGTGCCGGATCCCGGACAGGAAATTCACCCCTCCACTTT.

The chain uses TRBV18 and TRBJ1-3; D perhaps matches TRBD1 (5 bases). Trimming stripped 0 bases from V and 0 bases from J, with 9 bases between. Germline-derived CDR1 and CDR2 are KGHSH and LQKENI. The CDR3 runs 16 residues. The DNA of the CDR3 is TGTGCCAGCTCACCACCACAGGCCATCTCTGGAAACACCATATATTTT. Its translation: CASSPPQAISGNTIYF.

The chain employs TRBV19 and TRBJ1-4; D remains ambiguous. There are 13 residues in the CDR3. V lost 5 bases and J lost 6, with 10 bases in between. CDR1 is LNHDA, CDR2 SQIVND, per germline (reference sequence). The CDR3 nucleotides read TGTGCCAGTAGTTTAACATCGTATGAAAAACTGTTTTTT. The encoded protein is CASSLTSYEKLFF.

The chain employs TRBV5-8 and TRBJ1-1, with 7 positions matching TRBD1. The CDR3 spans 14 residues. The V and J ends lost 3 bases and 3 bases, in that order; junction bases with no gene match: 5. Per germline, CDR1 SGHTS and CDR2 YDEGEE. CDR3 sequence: CASSSTGIHTEAFF. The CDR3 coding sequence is TGTGCCAGCAGCTCGACAGGGATACACACTGAAGCTTTCTTT. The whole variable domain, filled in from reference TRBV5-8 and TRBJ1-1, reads EAGVTQSPTHLIKTRGQQATLRCSPISGHTSVYWYQQALGLGLQFLLWYDEGEERNRGNFPPRFSGRQFPNYSSELNVNALELEDSALYLCASSSTGIHTEAFFGQGTRLTVV.

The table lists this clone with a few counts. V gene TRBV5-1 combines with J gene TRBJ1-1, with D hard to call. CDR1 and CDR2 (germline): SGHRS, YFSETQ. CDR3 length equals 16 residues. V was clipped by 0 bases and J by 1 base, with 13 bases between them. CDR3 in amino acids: CASSLGSPRENTEAFF. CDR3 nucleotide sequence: TGCGCCAGCAGCTTGGGATCCCCCCGGGAGAACACTGAAGCTTTCTTT.

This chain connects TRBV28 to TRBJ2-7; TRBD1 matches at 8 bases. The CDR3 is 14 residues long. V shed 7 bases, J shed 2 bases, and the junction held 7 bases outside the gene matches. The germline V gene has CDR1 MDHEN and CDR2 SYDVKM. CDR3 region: CASTNRDRTYEQYF. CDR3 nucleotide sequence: TGTGCCAGCACAAACCGGGACAGGACCTACGAGCAGTACTTC.

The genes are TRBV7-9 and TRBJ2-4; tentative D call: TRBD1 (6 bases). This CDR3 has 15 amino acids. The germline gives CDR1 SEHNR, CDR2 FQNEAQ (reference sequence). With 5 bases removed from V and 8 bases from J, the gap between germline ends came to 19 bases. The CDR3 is CASSADRPSGDIQYF. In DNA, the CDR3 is TGTGCCAGCAGCGCAGACAGGCCCTCCGGGGACATTCAGTACTTC.

For the CDR3, the DNA is TGCGCCAGCAGCCAAGTGCTGTTGACAGCGCCGGGTGGCTACACCTTC. This sequence encodes CASSQVLLTAPGGYTF. The chain carries TRBV4-1 and TRBJ1-2; possible D gene TRBD1, 5 bases. CDR1 is MGHRA, CDR2 YSYEKL, per germline. V gave up 1 base and J gave up 7 bases, with 19 bases separating them. This CDR3 has 16 residues.

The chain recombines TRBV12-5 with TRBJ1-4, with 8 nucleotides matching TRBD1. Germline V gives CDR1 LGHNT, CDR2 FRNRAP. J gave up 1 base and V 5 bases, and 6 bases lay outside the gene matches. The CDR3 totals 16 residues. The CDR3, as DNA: TGTGCTAGTGGTGAGGACAGGGTTGGAACTAATGAAAAACTGTTTTTT. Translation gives CASGEDRVGTNEKLFF.

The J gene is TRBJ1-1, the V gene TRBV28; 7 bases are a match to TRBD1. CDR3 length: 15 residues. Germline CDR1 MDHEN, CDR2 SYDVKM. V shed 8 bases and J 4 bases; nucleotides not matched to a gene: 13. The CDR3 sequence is CASLPLWPGGTEAFF. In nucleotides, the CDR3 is TGTGCCAGCTTACCATTATGGCCAGGGGGCACTGAAGCTTTCTTT.

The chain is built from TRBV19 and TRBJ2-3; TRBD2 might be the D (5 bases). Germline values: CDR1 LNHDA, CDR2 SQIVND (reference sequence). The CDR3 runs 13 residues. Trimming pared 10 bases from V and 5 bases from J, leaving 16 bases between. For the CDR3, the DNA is TGTGCCACCGGTGGTGGCGGGCGAGATACGCAGTATTTT. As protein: CATGGGGRDTQYF.

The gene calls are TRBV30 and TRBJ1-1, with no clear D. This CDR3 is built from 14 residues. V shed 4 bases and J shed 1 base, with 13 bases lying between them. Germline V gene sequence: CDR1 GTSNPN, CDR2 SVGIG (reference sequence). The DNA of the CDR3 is TGTGCCTGGATCCGGGGTTTGGGGAACACTGAAGCTTTCTTT. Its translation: CAWIRGLGNTEAFF.

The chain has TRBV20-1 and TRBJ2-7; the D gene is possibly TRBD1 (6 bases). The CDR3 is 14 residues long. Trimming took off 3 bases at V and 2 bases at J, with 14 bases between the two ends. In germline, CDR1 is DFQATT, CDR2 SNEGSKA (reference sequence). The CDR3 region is CSASLPGVTYEQYF. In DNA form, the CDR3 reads TGCAGTGCTAGTTTACCAGGGGTCACCTACGAGCAGTACTTC.

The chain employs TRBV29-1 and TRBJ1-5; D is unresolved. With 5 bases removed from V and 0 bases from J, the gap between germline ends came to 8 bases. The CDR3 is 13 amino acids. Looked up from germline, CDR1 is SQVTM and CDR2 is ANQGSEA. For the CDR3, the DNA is TGCAGCGTTATGGAGTTTAGCAATCAGCCCCAGCATTTT. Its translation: CSVMEFSNQPQHF. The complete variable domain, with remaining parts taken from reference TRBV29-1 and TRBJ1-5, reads SAVISQKPSRDICQRGTSLTIQCQVDSQVTMMFWYRQQPGQSLTLIATANQGSEATYESGFVIDKFPISRPNLTFSTLTVSNMSPEDSSIYLCSVMEFSNQPQHFGDGTRLSIL.

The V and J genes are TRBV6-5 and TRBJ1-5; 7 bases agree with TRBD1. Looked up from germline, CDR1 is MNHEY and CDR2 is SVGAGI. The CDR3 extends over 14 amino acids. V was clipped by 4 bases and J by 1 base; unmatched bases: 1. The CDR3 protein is CASSSTGSNQPQHF. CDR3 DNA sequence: TGTGCCAGCAGTTCGACAGGGAGCAATCAGCCCCAGCATTTT.

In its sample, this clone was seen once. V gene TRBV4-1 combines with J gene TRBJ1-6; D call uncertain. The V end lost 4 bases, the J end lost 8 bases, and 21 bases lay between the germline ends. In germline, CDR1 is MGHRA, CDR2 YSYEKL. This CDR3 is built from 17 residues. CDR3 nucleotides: TGCGCCAGCAGCCCCGAGGCCGGGGAAGTTCCCCATTCACCCCTCCACTTT. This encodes CASSPEAGEVPHSPLHF.

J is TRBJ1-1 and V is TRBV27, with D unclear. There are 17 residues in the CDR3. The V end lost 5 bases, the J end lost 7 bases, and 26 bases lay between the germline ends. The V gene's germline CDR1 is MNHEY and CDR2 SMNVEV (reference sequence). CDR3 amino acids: CASSPLVGRPLADEAFF. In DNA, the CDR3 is TGTGCCAGCAGTCCCCTCGTAGGGCGACCTCTAGCCGATGAAGCTTTCTTT.

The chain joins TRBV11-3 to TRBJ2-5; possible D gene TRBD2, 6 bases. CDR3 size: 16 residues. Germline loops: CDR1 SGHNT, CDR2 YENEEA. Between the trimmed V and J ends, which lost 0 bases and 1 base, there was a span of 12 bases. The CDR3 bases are TGTGCCAGCAGCTTAGACCAAGGCGGGATCCAAGAGACCCAGTACTTC. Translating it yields CASSLDQGGIQETQYF.

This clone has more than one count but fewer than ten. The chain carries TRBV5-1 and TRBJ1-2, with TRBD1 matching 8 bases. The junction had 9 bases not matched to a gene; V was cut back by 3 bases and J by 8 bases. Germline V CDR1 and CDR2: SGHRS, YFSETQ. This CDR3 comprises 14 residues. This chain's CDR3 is CASSSSQGARGYTF. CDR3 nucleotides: TGCGCCAGCAGCTCAAGCCAGGGGGCGCGGGGCTACACCTTC.

DNA for the CDR3: TGTGCCAGCAGCCAAGATCAGAGGGGAATACCCCTCCACTTT. This sequence encodes CASSQDQRGIPLHF. This chain links TRBV3-1 (or the pseudogene TRBV3-2) with TRBJ1-6; maybe TRBD1 (5 bases). Germline V gene lookup returns CDR1 LGHDT and CDR2 YNNKEL (reference sequence). This CDR3 region has 14 residues. Deletions cut 0 bases from V and 12 bases from J, with 12 bases between.

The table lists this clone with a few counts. The CDR3 sequence is CSARTGNLYGYTF. The CDR3 DNA reads as TGCAGCGCCAGGACAGGCAACCTCTATGGCTACACCTTC. The chain recombines TRBV29-1 with TRBJ1-2; 7 bases align to TRBD1. V lost 7 bases and J lost 4; bases outside the gene matches: 9. Germline V gene data show CDR1 as SQVTM and CDR2 as ANQGSEA. The CDR3 sequence is 13 residues long.

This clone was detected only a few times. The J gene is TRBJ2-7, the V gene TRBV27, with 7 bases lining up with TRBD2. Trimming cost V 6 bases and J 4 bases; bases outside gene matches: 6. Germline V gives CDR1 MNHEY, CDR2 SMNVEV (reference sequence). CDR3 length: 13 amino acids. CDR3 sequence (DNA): TGTGCCAGCAGCCCGGGAGGAGGATACGAGCAGTACTTC. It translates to CASSPGGGYEQYF.

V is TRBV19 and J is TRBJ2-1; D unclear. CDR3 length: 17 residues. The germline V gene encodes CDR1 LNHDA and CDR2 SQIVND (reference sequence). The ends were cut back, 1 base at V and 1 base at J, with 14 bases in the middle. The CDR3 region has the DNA TGTGCCAGTAGTATAGTATCGCAGGCTGGATCCTACAATGAGCAGTTCTTC. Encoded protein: CASSIVSQAGSYNEQFF.

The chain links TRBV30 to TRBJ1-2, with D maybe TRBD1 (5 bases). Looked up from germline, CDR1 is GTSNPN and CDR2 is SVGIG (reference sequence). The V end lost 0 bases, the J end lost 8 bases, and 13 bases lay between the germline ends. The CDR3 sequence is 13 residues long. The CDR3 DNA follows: TGTGCCTGGAGTGTACTGGGGGGGGGAGGCTACACCTTC. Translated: CAWSVLGGGGYTF.